Each of the 2 T cell receptor beta chains below was sequenced from the same sample in a study of blood T cell repertoires in COVID-19 (dated by TCRdb to the early 2020s). The receptor library was made with the immunoSEQ multiplex PCR assay. TCRdb re-hosts the immuneACCESS table, in-frame sequences only. Its copies lack some clones; in the studies checked, an unresolved V gene accounts for under half of them, and the cause for the rest is not known. This sample is represented by almost 250,000 clones; roughly 86% of them were singletons. The ten largest clones take up around 1.6% of the sample. The sequencing input was PBMCs or T cells enriched from blood (not recorded which). The receptor source for this set is a woman aged 45-60 years who had recovered from COVID-19.

The chain employs TRBV4-1 and TRBJ2-1, with D possibly being TRBD2 (6 bases). The germline gives CDR1 MGHRA, CDR2 YSYEKL. The CDR3 has 16 amino acids. V was pared by 3 bases and J by 12 bases, with 24 bases between. This chain's CDR3 is CASSQIRGVSTGGQFF. The DNA for the CDR3 is TGCGCCAGCAGCCAGATAAGAGGGGTCTCAACCGGGGGGCAGTTCTTC.

The count of this clone is one. The J gene is TRBJ1-1, the V gene TRBV28; TRBD1 matches at 8 bases. There are 15 residues in the CDR3. Germline CDR1 reads MDHEN; CDR2 reads SYDVKM. J gave up 1 base and V 6 bases, and 7 bases lay outside the gene matches. The CDR3 nucleotides are TGTGCCAGCAGCCCAATGACAGGGGAGAACACTGAAGCTTTCTTT. This gives the protein CASSPMTGENTEAFF.